This T cell receptor (beta chain) was obtained from a study of blood T cell repertoires in COVID-19. Across the study: In each case, the material was cDNA or gDNA derived from T cells, B-cell-depleted T cells, or PBMCs.

How the authors handled the data: Amplification of reference gene primers was used by the study to estimate nucleated cell counts. The data were produced by immunoSEQ multiplex PCR, yet TCRdb's version contains in-frame clones alone and is incomplete. D and trimming were read from the DNA, whereas the V and J calls and clone size are those reported in that table. The sample records roughly 220,000 clones, 85% to 90% being singletons. Cohort placement rested on clinical history that participants reported themselves. This clone is a singleton in its sample. V was pared by 4 bases and J by 1 base, with 4 bases of the junction left unmatched. This CDR3 region has 15 residues. The germline V gene encodes CDR1 LGHNA and CDR2 YNFKEQ.

This chain joins TRBV4-2 and TRBJ2-3; 8 nucleotides agree with TRBD1. The source of this sequence is a woman aged 45-60 years with acute COVID-19. The sequencing sample was made of PBMCs or T cells enriched from blood (not recorded which). Here the CDR3 reads CASSPGQGGTDTQYF. CDR3 coding DNA: TGTGCCAGCAGCCCCGGACAGGGCGGCACAGATACGCAGTATTTT.